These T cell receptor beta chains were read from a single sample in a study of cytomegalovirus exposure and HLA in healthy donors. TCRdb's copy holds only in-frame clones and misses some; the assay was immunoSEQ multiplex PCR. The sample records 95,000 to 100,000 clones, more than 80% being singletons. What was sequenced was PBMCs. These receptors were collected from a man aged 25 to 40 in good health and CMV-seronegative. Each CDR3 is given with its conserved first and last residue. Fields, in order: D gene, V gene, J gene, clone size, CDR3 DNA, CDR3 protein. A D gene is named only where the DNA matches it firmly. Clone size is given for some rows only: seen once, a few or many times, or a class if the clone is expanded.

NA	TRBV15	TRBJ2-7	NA	TGTGCCACCAGCAGAGATGGTGAGGGCATACCGTCCTACGAGCAGTACTTC	CATSRDGEGIPSYEQYF
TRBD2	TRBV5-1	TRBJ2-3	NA	TGCGCCAGCAGCGCCGGGACTAGCGGGGGGTTAGATACGCAGTATTTT	CASSAGTSGGLDTQYF
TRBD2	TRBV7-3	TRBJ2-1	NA	TGTGCCAGCAGCCGAACCGGGACTAGCGGGAGTCTAAAAAATGAGCAGTTCTTC	CASSRTGTSGSLKNEQFF
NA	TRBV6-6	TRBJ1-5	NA	TGTGCCAGCAGTGCCCCGACCCGGGATAGCAATCAGCCCCAGCATTTT	CASSAPTRDSNQPQHF
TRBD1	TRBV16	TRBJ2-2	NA	TGTGCCAGCAGCCAACGCTACAGGGGAACGAACACCGGGGAGCTGTTTTTT	CASSQRYRGTNTGELFF
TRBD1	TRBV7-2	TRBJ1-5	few	TGTGCCAGCAGCTTAGAACAGGGGCTCCATCAGCCCCAGCATTTT	CASSLEQGLHQPQHF
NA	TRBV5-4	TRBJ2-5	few	TGTGCCAGCAGCTCTCAAGGAGGGGAAGAGACCCAGTACTTC	CASSSQGGEETQYF
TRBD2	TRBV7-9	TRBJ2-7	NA	TGTGCCAGCAGCTTAGCTACTAGCGGGGGAACCTACGAGCAGTACTTC	CASSLATSGGTYEQYF
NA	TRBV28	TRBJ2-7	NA	TGTGCCAGCCGTTCCGGGGGGCTTAACTACGAGCAGTACTTC	CASRSGGLNYEQYF
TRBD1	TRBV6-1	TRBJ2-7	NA	TGTGCCAGCAGTGAACCGGGACAGGGCTACGAGCAGTACTTC	CASSEPGQGYEQYF
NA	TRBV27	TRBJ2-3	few	TGTGCCAGCACCAGATCATCTAGCACAGATACGCAGTATTTT	CASTRSSSTDTQYF
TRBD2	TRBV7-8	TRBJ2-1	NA	TGTGCCAGCAGCTTAGCGCGGGCGGGGGTGAGCTCCTACAATGAGCAGTTCTTC	CASSLARAGVSSYNEQFF
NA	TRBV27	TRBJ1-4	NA	TGTGCCAGCAGTTTATTTTTTTCGGGGGGCGGGATTAATGAAAAACTGTTTTTT	CASSLFFSGGGINEKLFF
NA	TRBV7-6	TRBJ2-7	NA	TGTGCCAGCAGCCCAGGACTTTTGGACGAGCAGTACTTC	CASSPGLLDEQYF
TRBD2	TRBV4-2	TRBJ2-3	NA	TGTGCCAGCAGCCAACACAGACTAGCGGGCCGAGGGTCAGATACGCAGTATTTT	CASSQHRLAGRGSDTQYF
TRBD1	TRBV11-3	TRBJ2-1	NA	TGTGCCAGCAGCCCCCGGGACAGGGATGACAATGAGCAGTTCTTC	CASSPRDRDDNEQFF
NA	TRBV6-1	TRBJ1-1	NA	TGTGCCAGCAGACAGGGACTGAACACTGAAGCTTTCTTT	CASRQGLNTEAFF
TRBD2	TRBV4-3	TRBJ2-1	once	TGCGCCAGCAGCCAAGATAGGACTAGCGGGAGCCGGGGTAATGAGCAGTTCTTC	CASSQDRTSGSRGNEQFF
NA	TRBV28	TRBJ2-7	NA	NA	CASSLGGAVVFWQYF
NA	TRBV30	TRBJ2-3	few	TGTGCCTGGATTCCCGGGAGCCTAAGCACAGATACGCAGTATTTT	CAWIPGSLSTDTQYF
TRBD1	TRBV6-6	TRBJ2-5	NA	TGTGCCAGCAGGGAGGGACAGGGAGGAGAGACCCAGTACTTC	CASREGQGGETQYF
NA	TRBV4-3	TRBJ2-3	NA	TGCGCCAGCAGCCAGGACCAACAGGGACGGTCACCGCAGTATTTT	CASSQDQQGRSPQYF
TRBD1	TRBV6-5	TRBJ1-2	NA	TGTGCCAGCAGTTACAGGGGGCAGGACTATGGCTACACCTTC	CASSYRGQDYGYTF
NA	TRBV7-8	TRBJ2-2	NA	TGTGCCAGCAGCTTATATGTCGGGGAGCTGTTTTTT	CASSLYVGELFF
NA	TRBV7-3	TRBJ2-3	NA	TGTGCCAGCAGCTTAACAGACGGGACACTTGATACGCAGTATTTT	CASSLTDGTLDTQYF
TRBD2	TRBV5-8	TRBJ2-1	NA	TGTGCCAGCAGCCGAGCCAGCTCTAGCGGGAGTTACAATGAGCAGTTCTTC	CASSRASSSGSYNEQFF
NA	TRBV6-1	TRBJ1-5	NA	TGTGCCAGCAGTGAAAATGGGAGGGGGGGAAAGGGCAATCAGCCCCAGCATTTT	CASSENGRGGKGNQPQHF
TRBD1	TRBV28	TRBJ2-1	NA	TGTAGTCACAGGGGGCGTTACAATGAGCAGTTCTTC	CSHRGRYNEQFF
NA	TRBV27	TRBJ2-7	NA	TGTGCCAGCAGTCTAGTGACTTCGTCCTACGAGCAGTACTTC	CASSLVTSSYEQYF
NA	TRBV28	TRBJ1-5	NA	TGTGCCAGCAGTTTCGGAGGGAATCAGCCCCAGCATTTT	CASSFGGNQPQHF
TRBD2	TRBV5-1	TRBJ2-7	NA	TGCGCCAGCAGGGAAGGCGGGAGTTCCTCCTACGAGCAGTACTTC	CASREGGSSSYEQYF
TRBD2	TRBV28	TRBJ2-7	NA	TGTGCCAGCCGTCGGGAGGGCCAGTTTTCCCACGAGCAGTACTTC	CASRREGQFSHEQYF
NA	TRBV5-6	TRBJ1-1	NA	TGTGCCAGCAGCCTCCCGACAGATGAAGCTTTCTTT	CASSLPTDEAFF
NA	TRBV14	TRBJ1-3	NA	TGTGCCAGCAGCCACGCGGGAGGAAACACCATATATTTT	CASSHAGGNTIYF
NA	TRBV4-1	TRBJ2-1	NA	TGCGCCAGCAGCCAAGACCATTTCTACAATGAGCAGTTCTTC	CASSQDHFYNEQFF
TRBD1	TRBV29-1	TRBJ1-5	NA	TGCAGCGGATCCACAGGGGTTGGTCAGCCCCAGCATTTT	CSGSTGVGQPQHF
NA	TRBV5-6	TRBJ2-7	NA	TGTGCCAGCAGCTTGGCCCCCGCCGGCGAGCAGTACTTC	CASSLAPAGEQYF
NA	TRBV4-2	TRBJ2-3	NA	TGTGCCAGCAGCCAAGATCTTCCGGGGTCTAGCACAGATACGCAGTATTTT	CASSQDLPGSSTDTQYF
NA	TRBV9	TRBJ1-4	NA	TGTGCCAGCAGCGTAGGTGGCTCAACTAATGAAAAACTGTTTTTT	CASSVGGSTNEKLFF
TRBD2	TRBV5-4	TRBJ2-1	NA	TGTGCCAGCAGCTTGGGGCTAGCGGGAGAAATCAATGAGCAGTTCTTC	CASSLGLAGEINEQFF
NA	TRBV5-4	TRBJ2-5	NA	TGTGCCAGCAGCTCTTACCAAGAGACCCAGTACTTC	CASSSYQETQYF
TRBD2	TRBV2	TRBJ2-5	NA	TGTGCCAGCGGGGACCTAGGACCGGGGGGGACCCAGTACTTC	CASGDLGPGGTQYF
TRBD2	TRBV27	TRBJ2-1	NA	TGTGCCAGCAGTTCCACTAGCGGTTGGGGTGGTGAGCAGTTCTTC	CASSSTSGWGGEQFF
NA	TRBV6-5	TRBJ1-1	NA	TGTGCCAGCAGGTTCCTGATGCGTGAGAACACTGAAGCTTTCTTT	CASRFLMRENTEAFF
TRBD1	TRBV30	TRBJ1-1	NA	TGTGCCTGGACTTCAGGGGGGAAGAGCACTGAAGCTTTCTTT	CAWTSGGKSTEAFF
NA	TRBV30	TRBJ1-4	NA	TGTGCCTGGAGTGACGGGCCCCGGGAGGTGGCAAAACTGTTTTTT	CAWSDGPREVAKLFF
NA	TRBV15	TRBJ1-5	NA	TGTGCCACCAGCAGAGAAATACCGGGACATTCTCATCAGCCCCAGCATTTT	CATSREIPGHSHQPQHF
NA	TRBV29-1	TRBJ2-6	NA	TGCAGCGCCGGCCCGCGGGGGGCCAACGTCCTGACTTTC	CSAGPRGANVLTF
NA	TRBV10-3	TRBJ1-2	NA	TGTGCCATCAGTGAGTCTTGGGAGGGGTACTATGGCTACACCTTC	CAISESWEGYYGYTF
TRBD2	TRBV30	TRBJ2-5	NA	TGTGCCTGGGGAGCGGGGCTCCAAGAGACCCAGTACTTC	CAWGAGLQETQYF
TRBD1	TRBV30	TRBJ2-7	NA	TGTGCCTGGAGTGTACAGGGGTGGTACGAGCAGTACTTC	CAWSVQGWYEQYF
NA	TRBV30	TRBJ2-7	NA	TGTGCCTGGAGTCCGGGCCACTTGACAGGACGCGAGCAGTACTTC	CAWSPGHLTGREQYF
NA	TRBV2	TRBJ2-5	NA	TGTGCCAGCAGTGTAATCGACAGACAAGAGACCCAGTACTTC	CASSVIDRQETQYF
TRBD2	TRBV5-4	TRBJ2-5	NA	TGTGCCAGCAGCTGGGGGACTAGCGGGGGTAGAGAGACCCAGTACTTC	CASSWGTSGGRETQYF
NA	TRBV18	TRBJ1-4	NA	TGTGCCAGCCACCAAACCGGAGGTAATGAAAAACTGTTTTTT	CASHQTGGNEKLFF